The T cell receptor beta chain described here comes from a study of blood T cell repertoires in COVID-19. Study background: From the United States, Italy and Spain came samples of acute and convalescent COVID-19. Nucleic acid was either cDNA or gDNA, and it came from T cells, B-cell-depleted T cells, or PBMCs.

Germline V gives CDR1 LGHNA, CDR2 YNFKEQ. The CDR3 spans 19 residues. V was pared by 0 bases and J by 2 bases, with 10 bases of the junction left unmatched. One Seattle source followed patients from active infection through their disease course. In the authors' methods: Amplification of reference gene primers was used by the study to estimate nucleated cell counts. Here immunoSEQ multiplex PCR was the method, and the copy in TCRdb shows in-frame clones only, minus some. From that table come the V and J calls and clone size; the DNA was used to work out D and trimming. Here the sample spans almost 200,000 clones, more than 75% being singletons.

The origin of this receptor is a woman in her forties with COVID-19, enrolled during active disease. Sequenced input: peripheral blood. The V gene is TRBV4-2, the J gene TRBJ2-4, with 10 bases lining up with TRBD1. CDR3 nucleotide sequence: TGTGCCAGCAGCCAAGATTCGATTCGGACAGGGGGGTCCAAAAACATTCAGTACTTC. Its protein is CASSQDSIRTGGSKNIQYF.